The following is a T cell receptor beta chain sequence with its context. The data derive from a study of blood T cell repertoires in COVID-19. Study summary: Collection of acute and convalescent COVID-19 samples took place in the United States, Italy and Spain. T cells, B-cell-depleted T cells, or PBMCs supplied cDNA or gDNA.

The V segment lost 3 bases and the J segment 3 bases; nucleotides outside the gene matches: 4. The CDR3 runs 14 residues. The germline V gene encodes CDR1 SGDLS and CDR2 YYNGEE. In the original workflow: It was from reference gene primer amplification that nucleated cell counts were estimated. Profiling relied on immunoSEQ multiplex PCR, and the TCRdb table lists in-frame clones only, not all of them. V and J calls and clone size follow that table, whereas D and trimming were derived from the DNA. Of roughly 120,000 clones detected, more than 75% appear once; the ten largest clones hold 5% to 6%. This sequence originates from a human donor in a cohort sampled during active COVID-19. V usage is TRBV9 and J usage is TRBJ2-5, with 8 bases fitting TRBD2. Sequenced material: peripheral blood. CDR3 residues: CASSAGAGEETQYF. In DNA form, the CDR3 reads TGTGCCAGCAGCGCCGGAGCGGGAGAAGAGACCCAGTACTTC.